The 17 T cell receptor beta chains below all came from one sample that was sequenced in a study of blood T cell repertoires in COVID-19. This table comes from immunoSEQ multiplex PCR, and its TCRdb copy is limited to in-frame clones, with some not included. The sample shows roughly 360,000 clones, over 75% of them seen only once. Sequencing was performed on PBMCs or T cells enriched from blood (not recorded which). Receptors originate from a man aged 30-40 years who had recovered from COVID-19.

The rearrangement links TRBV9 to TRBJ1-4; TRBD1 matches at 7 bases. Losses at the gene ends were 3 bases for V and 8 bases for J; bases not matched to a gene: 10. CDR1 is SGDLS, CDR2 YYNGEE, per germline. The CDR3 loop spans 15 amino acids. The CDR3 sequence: CASSAFTGAEEKLFF. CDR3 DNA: TGTGCCAGCAGCGCCTTTACAGGGGCGGAAGAAAAACTGTTTTTT.

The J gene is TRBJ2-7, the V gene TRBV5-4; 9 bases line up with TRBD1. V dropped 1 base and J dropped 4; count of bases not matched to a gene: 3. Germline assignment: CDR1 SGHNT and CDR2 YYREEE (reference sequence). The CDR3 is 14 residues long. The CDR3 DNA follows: TGTGCCAGCAGCTTGACAGGGGGCAGATACGAGCAGTACTTC. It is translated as CASSLTGGRYEQYF.

The CDR3 DNA reads TGTGCTAGTGGTTTATTTACAGGGGATTTCTATGGCTACACCTTC. It encodes CASGLFTGDFYGYTF. The V call is TRBV12-5, the J call TRBJ1-2; 7 nucleotides agree with TRBD1. Germline-derived CDR1 and CDR2 are LGHNT and FRNRAP. CDR3 length equals 15 residues. V was pared by 3 bases and J by 4 bases, with 8 bases of the junction left unmatched.

The CDR3 DNA reads TGTGCCAGCGCGCGCTCAATGGCGGGGGGAGATGAGCAGTTCTTC. Amino acid sequence: CASARSMAGGDEQFF. The rearrangement uses TRBV21-1 and TRBJ2-1; TRBD2, as called in the table, went unchecked against the DNA. TRBV21-1 constitutes a pseudogene. The CDR3 runs to 15 residues.

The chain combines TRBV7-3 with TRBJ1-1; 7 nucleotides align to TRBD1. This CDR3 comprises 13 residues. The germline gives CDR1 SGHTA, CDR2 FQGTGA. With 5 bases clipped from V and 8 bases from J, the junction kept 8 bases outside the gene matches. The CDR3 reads CASSKTGRQEAFF. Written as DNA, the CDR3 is TGTGCCAGCAGCAAGACAGGGAGGCAGGAAGCTTTCTTT.

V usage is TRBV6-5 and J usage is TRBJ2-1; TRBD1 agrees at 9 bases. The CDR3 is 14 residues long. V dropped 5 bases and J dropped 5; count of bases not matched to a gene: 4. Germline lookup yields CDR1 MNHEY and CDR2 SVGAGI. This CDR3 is CASSRDRDHNEQFF. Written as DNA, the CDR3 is TGTGCCAGCAGTCGGGACAGGGACCACAATGAGCAGTTCTTC.

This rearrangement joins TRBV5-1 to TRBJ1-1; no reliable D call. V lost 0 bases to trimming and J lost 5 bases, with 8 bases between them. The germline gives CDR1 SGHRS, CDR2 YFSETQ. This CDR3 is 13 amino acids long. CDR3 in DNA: TGCGCCAGCAGCTTGGCGGCGGGTACTGAAGCTTTCTTT. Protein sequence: CASSLAAGTEAFF.

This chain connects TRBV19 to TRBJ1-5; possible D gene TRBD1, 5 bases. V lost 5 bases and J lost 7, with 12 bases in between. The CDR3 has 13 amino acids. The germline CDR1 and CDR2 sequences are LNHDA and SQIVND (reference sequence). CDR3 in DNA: TGTGCCAGTAGTGTTACCTCAGGGCAGCCCCAGCATTTT. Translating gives CASSVTSGQPQHF.

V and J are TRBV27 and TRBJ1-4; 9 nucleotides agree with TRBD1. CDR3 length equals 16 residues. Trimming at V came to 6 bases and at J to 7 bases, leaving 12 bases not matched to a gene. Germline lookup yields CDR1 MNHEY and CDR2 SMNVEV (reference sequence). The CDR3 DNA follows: TGTGCCAGCAGCGACCTGGGGACAGGGAGGCTTGAAAAACTGTTTTTT. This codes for CASSDLGTGRLEKLFF. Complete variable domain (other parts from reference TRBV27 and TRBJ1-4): EAQVTQNPRYLITVTGKKLTVTCSQNMNHEYMSWYRQDPGLGLRQIYYSMNVEVTDKGDVPEGYKVSRKEKRNFPLILESPSPNQTSLYFCASSDLGTGRLEKLFFGSGTQLSVL.

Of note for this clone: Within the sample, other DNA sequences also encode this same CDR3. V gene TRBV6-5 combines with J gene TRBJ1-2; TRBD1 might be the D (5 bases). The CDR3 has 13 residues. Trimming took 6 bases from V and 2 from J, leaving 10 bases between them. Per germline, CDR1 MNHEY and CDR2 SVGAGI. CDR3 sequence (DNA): TGTGCCAGCAGGGAGCAGGGAAACTATGGCTACACCTTC. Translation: CASREQGNYGYTF.

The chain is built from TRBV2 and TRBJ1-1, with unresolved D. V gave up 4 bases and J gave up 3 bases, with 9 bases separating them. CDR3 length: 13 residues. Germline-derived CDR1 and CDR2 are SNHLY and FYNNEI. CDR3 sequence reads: CASSGRGHTEAFF. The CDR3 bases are TGTGCCAGCAGTGGCAGAGGGCACACTGAAGCTTTCTTT.

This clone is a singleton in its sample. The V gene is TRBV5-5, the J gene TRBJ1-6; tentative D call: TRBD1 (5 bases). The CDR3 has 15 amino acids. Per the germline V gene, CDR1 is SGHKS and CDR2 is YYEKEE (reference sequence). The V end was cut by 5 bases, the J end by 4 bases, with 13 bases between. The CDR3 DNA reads TGTGCCAGCAGTGGGGCTCGCCCATATAATTCACCCCTCCACTTT. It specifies CASSGARPYNSPLHF.

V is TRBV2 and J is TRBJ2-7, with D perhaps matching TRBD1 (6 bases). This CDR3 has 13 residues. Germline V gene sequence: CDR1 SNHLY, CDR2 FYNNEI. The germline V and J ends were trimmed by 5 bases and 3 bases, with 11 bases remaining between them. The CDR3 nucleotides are TGTGCCAGCAGTCCGACAGGAAGCTACGAGCAGTACTTC. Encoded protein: CASSPTGSYEQYF.

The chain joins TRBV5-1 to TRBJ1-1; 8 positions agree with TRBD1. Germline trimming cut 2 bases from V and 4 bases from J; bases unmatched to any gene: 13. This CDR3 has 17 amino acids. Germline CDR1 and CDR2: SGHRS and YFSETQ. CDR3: CASSLNLGQGGSTEAFF. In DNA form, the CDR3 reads TGCGCCAGCAGCTTAAACCTTGGACAGGGAGGAAGCACTGAAGCTTTCTTT.

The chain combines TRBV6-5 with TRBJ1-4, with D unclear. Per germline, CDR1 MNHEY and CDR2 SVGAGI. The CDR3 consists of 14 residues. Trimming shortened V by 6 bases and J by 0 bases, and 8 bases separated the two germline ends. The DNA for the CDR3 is TGTGCCAGCAGAAGCCGTACAACTAATGAAAAACTGTTTTTT. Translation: CASRSRTTNEKLFF.

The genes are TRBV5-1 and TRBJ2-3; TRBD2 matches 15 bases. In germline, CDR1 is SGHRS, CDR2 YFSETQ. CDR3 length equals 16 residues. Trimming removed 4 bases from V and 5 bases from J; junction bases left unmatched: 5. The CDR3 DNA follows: TGCGCCAGCAGCCCGGGACTAGCGGGGGGCCGAGATACGCAGTATTTT. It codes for CASSPGLAGGRDTQYF.

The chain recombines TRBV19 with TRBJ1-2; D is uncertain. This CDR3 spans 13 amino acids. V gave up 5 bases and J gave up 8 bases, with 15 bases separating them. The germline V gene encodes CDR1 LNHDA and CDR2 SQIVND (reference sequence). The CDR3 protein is CASSPAGPLGYTF. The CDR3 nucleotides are TGTGCCAGTAGTCCAGCAGGCCCCTTGGGCTACACCTTC.